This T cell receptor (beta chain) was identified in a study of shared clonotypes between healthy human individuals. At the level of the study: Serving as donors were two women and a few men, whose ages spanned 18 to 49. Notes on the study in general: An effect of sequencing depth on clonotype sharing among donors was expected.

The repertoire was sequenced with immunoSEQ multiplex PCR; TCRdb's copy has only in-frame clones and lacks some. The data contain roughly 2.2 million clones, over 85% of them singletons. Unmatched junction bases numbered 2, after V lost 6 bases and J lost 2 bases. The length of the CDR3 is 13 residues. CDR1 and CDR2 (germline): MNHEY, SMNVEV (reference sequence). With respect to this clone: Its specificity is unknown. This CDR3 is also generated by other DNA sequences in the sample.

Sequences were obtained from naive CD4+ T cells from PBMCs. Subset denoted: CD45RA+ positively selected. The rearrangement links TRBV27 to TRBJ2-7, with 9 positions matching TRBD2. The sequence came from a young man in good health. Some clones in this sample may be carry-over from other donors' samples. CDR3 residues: CASRTSGPYEQYF. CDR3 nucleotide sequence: TGTGCCAGCAGGACTAGCGGCCCCTACGAGCAGTACTTC.